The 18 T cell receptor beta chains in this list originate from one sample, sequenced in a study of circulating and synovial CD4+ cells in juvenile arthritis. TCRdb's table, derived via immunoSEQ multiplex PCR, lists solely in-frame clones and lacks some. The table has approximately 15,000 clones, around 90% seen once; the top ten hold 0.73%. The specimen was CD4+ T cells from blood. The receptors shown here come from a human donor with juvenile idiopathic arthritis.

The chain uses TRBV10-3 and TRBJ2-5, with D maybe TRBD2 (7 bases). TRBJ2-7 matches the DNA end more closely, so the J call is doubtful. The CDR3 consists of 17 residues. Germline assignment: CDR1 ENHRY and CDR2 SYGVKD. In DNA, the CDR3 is TGTGCCATCAGTGGGGGAGGGGGGAAGAAGGGTACCTACGAGCAGTACTTC. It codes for CAISGGGGKKGTYEQYF.

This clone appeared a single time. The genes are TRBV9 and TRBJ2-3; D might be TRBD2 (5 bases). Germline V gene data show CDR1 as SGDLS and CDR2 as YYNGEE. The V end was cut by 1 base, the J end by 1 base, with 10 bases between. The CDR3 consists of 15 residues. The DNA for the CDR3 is TGTGCCAGCAGCGTAAGCGGTAGACGCACAGATACGCAGTATTTT. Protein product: CASSVSGRRTDTQYF.

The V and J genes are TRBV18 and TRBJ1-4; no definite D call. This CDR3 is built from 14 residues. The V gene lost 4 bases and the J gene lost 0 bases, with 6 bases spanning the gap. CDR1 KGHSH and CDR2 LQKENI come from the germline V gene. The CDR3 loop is CASSRSATNEKLFF. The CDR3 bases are TGTGCCAGCTCACGTAGTGCAACTAATGAAAAACTGTTTTTT.

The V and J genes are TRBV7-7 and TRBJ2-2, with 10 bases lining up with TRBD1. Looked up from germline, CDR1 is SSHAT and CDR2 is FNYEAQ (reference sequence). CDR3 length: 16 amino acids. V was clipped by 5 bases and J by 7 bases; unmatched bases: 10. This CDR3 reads CASSPTGQGVGGELFF. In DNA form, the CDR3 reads TGTGCCAGCAGCCCGACCGGACAGGGGGTTGGCGGGGAGCTGTTTTTT.

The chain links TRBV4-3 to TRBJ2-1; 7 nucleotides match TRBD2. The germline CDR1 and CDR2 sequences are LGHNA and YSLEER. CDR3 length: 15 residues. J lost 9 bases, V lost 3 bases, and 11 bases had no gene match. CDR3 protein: CASSHTRGEGGEQFF. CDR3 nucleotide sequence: TGCGCCAGCAGCCATACCCGGGGGGAGGGAGGTGAGCAGTTCTTC.

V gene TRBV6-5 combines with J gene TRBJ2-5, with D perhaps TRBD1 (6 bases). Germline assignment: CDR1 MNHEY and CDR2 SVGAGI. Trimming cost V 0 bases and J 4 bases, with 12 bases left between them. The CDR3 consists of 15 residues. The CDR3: CASSYSWGRGETQYF. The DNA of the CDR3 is TGTGCCAGCAGTTACTCTTGGGGGCGAGGAGAGACCCAGTACTTC.

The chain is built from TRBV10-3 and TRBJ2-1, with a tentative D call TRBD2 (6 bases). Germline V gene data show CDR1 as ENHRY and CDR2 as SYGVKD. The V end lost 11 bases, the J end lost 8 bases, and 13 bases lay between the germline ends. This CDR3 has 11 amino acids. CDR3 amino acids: CAADRRDEQFF. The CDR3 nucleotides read TGTGCCGCAGATAGGAGGGATGAGCAGTTCTTC.

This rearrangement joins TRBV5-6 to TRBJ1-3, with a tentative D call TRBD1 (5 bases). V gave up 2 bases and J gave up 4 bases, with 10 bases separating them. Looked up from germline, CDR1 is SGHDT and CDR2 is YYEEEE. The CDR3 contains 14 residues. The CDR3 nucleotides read TGTGCCAGCAGCTTCAGGGTACCGGGAAACACCATATATTTT. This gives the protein CASSFRVPGNTIYF.

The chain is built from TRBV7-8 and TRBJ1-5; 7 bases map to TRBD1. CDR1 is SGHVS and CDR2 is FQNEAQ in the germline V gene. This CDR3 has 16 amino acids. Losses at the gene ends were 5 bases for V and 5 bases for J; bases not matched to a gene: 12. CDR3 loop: CASSLGYGQVHQPQHF. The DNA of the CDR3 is TGTGCCAGCAGCCTTGGGTATGGACAGGTTCATCAGCCCCAGCATTTT.

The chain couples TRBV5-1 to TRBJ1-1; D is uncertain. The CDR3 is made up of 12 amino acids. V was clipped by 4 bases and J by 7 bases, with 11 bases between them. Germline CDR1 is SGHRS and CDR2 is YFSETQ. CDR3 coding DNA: TGCGCCAGCAGCGATAACAGAGATGAAGCTTTCTTT. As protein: CASSDNRDEAFF.

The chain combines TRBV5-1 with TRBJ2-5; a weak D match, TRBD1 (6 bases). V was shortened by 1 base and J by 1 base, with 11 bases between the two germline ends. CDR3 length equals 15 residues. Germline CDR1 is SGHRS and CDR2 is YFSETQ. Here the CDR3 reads CASSLTGNRQETQYF. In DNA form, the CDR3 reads TGCGCCAGCAGCTTGACAGGGAACCGCCAAGAGACCCAGTACTTC.

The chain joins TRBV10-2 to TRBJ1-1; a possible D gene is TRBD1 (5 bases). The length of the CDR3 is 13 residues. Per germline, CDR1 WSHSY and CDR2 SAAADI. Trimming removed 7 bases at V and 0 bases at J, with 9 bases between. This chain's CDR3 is CASNQGMNTEAFF. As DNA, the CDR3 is TGCGCCAGCAATCAGGGTATGAACACTGAAGCTTTCTTT.

For the CDR3, the DNA is TGTGCCAGCAAGAAGTTGGGGACTAATCCGTACTTC. Protein product: CASKKLGTNPYF. The chain has TRBV2 and TRBJ2-7, with 7 bases that match TRBD2. Trimming cost V 7 bases and J 12 bases; bases outside gene matches: 12. Germline lookup yields CDR1 SNHLY and CDR2 FYNNEI. The CDR3 spans 12 residues.

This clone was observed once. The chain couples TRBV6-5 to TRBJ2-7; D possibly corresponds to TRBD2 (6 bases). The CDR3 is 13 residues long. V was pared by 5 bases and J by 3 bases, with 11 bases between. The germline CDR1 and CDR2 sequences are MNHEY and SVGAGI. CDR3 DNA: TGTGCCAGCAGTCTGGCTAGCGACTACGAGCAGTACTTC. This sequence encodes CASSLASDYEQYF.

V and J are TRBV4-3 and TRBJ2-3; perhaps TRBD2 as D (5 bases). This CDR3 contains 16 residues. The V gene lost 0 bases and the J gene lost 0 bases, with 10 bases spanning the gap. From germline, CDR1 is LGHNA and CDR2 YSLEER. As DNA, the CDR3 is TGCGCCAGCAGCCAAGATACGGGGTACAGCACAGATACGCAGTATTTT. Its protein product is CASSQDTGYSTDTQYF.

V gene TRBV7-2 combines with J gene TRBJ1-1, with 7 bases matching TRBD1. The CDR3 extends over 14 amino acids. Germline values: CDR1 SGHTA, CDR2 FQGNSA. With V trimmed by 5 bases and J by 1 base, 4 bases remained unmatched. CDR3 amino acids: CASSLRDRNTEAFF. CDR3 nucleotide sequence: TGTGCCAGCAGCCTTCGGGACAGGAACACTGAAGCTTTCTTT.

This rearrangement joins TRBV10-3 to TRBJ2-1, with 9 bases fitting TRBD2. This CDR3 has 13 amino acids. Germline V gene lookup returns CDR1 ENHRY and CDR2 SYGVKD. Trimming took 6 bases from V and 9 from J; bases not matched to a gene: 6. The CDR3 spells CAIRGTSRGEQFF. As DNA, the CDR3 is TGTGCCATCAGAGGGACTAGCCGAGGTGAGCAGTTCTTC.

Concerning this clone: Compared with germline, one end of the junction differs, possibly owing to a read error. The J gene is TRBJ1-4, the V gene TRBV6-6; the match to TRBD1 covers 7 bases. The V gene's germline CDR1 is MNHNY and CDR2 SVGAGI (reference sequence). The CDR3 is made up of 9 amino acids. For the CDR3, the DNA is TGTGCCAGCGGGACAGTCCAAGCTTTT. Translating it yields CASGTVQAF.